The clone carrying this T cell receptor beta chain came up once. No antigen is known for it. Libraries were prepared by immunoSEQ multiplex PCR; TCRdb keeps only in-frame clonotypes and omits some of them. Counted here are 120,000 or so clones, 90% occurring once; the ten biggest clones make up 7.2%. The data were taken from a study of T cell responses to AZD1222 COVID-19 vaccine. With 4 bases clipped from V and 8 bases from J, the junction kept 7 bases outside the gene matches. Germline V gene sequence: CDR1 MNHEY, CDR2 SVGAGI. The CDR3 sequence is 13 residues long. Overall study findings and caveats: Spike-specific TCR breadth and depth both grew after two AZD1222 doses. Only a handful of AZD1222 recipients tested seropositive at baseline.

Specimen: peripheral blood, collected on day 0 of AZD1222 vaccination. This TCR was sampled from an adult in good health. V is TRBV6-5 and J is TRBJ1-2; TRBD1 agrees at 7 bases. The CDR3 DNA sequence: TGTGCCAGCAGTTCCCCAGGGGGGAGCGGCTACACCTTC. Its protein is CASSSPGGSGYTF.